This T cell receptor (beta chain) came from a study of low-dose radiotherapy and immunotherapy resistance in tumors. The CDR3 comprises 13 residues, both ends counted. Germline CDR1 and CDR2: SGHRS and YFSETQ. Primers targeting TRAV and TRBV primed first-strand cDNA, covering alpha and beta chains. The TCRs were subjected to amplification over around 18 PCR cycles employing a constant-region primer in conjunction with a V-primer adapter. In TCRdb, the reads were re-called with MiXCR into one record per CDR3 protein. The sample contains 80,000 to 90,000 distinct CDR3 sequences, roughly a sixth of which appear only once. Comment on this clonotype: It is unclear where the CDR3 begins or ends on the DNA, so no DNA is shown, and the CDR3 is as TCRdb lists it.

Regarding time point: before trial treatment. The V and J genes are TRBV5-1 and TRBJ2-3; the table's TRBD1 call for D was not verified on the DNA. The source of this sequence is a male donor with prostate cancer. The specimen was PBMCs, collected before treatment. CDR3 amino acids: CASTSGAADTQYF.